This entry features one TCR beta chain sequence. The antigen remains unidentified. This may be a read error, as it is one base from a much larger clone. This specimen comes from a study of lung T cells in sarcoidosis with Löfgren's syndrome. Study-wide points: Löfgren's syndrome patients reportedly showed greatest TRAV12-1 and TRBV2 expansion versus controls.

TCRdb fed the reads into MiXCR, producing one record per CDR3 protein. The profile shows 60,000 to 70,000 distinct CDR3 sequences, 21% of them singletons. Germline V gives CDR1 MNHEY, CDR2 SMNVEV (reference sequence). The germline V and J ends were trimmed by 6 bases and 4 bases, with 13 bases remaining between them. The CDR3 has 13 residues. The receptor was isolated from a human donor with sarcoidosis (Löfgren's syndrome or another form), or a control subject (not recorded which). The chain employs TRBV27 and TRBJ2-7; D is perhaps TRBD2 (5 bases). The sample taken for sequencing was CD4+ T cells from PBMCs. The CDR3 loop reads CASRRHREYEQYF. CDR3 nucleotide sequence: TGTGCCAGCAGACGACATAGGGAGTACGAGCAGTACTTC.